This T cell receptor (beta chain) appears in the sequencing data of a study of blood T cell repertoires in COVID-19. Background on the study: Collection of acute and convalescent COVID-19 samples took place in the United States, Italy and Spain. The analysed material was cDNA or gDNA that came from T cells, B-cell-depleted T cells, or PBMCs.

Trimming pared 3 bases from V and 8 bases from J, leaving 13 bases between. There are 13 residues in the CDR3. Germline lookup yields CDR1 SEHNR and CDR2 FQNEAQ (reference sequence). As originally analysed: Estimated nucleated cell counts came from reference gene primer amplification. Sequencing used immunoSEQ multiplex PCR; TCRdb keeps in-frame clones, though not all of them. V, J and clone size are those of that table, while D and trimming were read from the DNA. The sample holds about 110,000 clones, under 90% seen once. The origin of this receptor is an elderly man with acute or convalescent COVID-19. Sequenced input: peripheral blood. The chain has TRBV7-9 and TRBJ1-2; D unresolved. This chain's CDR3 is CASSFAPGSGYTF. In DNA form, the CDR3 reads TGTGCCAGCAGCTTCGCACCGGGGAGCGGCTACACCTTC. Full variable domain (outside the CDR3, taken from reference TRBV7-9 and TRBJ1-2): DTGVSQNPRHKITKRGQNVTFRCDPISEHNRLYWYRQTLGQGPEFLTYFQNEAQLEKSRLLSDRFSAERPKGSFSTLEIQRTEQGDSAMYLCASSFAPGSGYTFGSGTRLTVV.